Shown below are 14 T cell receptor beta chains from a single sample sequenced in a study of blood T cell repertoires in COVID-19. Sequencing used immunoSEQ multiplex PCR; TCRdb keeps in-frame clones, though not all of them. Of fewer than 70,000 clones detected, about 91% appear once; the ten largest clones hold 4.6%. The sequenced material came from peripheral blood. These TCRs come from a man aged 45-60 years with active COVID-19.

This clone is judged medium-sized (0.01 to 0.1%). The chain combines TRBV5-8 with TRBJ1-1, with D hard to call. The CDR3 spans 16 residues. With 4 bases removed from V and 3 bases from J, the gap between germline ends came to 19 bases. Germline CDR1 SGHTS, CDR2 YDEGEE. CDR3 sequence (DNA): TGTGCCAGCAGCCCCTGGGGAGTCGTTTCTGACACTGAAGCTTTCTTT. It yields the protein CASSPWGVVSDTEAFF.

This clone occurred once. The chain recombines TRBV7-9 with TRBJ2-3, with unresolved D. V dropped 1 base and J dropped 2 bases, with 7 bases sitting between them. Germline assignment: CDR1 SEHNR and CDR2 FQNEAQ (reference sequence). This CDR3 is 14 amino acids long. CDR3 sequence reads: CASSLGSHTDTQYF. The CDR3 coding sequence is TGTGCCAGCAGCTTAGGATCACACACAGATACGCAGTATTTT.

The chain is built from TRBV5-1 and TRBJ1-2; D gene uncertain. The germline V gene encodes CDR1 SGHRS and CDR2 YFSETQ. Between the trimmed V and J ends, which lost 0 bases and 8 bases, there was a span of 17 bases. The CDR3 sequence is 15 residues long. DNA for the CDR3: TGCGCCAGCAGCTTGGCCGGTCGGAGCGGGTCGGGCTACACCTTC. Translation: CASSLAGRSGSGYTF.

The CDR3 reads CASSPLARGDTQYF. The CDR3 nucleotides read TGTGCCAGCTCACCATTGGCTAGGGGAGATACGCAGTATTTT. This rearrangement joins TRBV18 to TRBJ2-3; maybe TRBD1 (5 bases). The V and J ends lost 2 bases and 5 bases respectively, with 11 bases between them. This CDR3 has 14 residues. CDR1 and CDR2 from the germline V gene are KGHSH and LQKENI.

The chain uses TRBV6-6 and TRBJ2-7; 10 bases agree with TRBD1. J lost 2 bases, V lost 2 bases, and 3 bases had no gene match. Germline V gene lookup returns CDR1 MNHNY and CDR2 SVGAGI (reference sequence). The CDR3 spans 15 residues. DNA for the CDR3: TGTGCCAGCAGTTACACCGGGACAGGGGCCTACGAGCAGTACTTC. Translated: CASSYTGTGAYEQYF.

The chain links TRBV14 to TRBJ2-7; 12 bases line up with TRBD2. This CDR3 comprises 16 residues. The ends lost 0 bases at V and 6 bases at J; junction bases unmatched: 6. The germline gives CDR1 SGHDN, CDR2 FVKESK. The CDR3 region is CASSQERLAGASEQYF. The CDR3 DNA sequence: TGTGCCAGCAGCCAAGAAAGACTAGCGGGAGCTTCCGAGCAGTACTTC.

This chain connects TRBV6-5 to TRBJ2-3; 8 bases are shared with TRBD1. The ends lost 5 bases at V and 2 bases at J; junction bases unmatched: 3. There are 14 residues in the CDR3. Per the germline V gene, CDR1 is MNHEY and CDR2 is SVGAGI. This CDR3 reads CASSPTGVTDTQYF. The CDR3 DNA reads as TGTGCCAGCAGTCCGACAGGGGTCACAGATACGCAGTATTTT.

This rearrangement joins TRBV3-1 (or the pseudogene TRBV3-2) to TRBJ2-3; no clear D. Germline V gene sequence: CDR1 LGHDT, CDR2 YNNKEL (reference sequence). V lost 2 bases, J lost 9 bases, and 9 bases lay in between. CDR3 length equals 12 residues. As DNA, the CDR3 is TGTGCCAGCAGCCAACCTCTAGGAACGCAGTATTTT. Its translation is CASSQPLGTQYF.

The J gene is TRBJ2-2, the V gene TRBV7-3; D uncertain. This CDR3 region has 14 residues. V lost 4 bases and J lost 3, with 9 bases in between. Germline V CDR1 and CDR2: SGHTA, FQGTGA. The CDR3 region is CASSSTRDTGELFF. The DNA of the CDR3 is TGTGCCAGCAGCTCAACTCGGGACACCGGGGAGCTGTTTTTT.

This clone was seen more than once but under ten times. The CDR3 spells CASSKQAREFSYEQYF. The CDR3 region has the DNA TGTGCCAGCAGTAAGCAGGCGCGAGAGTTCAGCTACGAGCAGTACTTC. This chain joins TRBV2 and TRBJ2-7; D unclear. The CDR3 extends over 16 amino acids. The V gene's germline CDR1 is SNHLY and CDR2 FYNNEI. Deletions cut 5 bases from V and 3 bases from J, with 20 bases between.

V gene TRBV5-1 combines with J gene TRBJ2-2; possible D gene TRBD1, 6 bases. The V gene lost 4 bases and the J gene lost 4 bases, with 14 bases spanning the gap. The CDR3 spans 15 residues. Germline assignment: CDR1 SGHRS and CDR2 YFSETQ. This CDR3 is CASSTRDISTGELFF. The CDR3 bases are TGCGCCAGCAGCACCAGGGACATCTCCACCGGGGAGCTGTTTTTT.

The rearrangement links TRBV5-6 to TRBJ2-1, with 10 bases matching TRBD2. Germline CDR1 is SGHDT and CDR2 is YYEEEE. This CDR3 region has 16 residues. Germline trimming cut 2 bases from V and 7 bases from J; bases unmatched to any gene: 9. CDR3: CASSLERLAGPNEQFF. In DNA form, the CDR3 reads TGTGCCAGCAGCTTAGAGAGACTAGCGGGTCCGAATGAGCAGTTCTTC.

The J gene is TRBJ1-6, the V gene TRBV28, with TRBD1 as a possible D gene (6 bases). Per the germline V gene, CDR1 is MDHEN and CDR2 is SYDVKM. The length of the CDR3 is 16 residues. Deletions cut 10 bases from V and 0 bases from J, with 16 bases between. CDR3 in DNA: TGTGCCACTTCAGGGGCCTTCAGCTCCTATAATTCACCCCTCCACTTT. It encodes CATSGAFSSYNSPLHF.

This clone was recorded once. CDR3 protein: CASTPSGVGNQPQHF. CDR3 coding DNA: TGTGCCAGCACTCCCTCGGGGGTTGGAAATCAGCCCCAGCATTTT. The chain links TRBV28 to TRBJ1-5; D possibly corresponds to TRBD1 (5 bases). The V gene lost 7 bases and the J gene lost 4 bases, with 17 bases spanning the gap. The CDR3 length is 15 residues. CDR1 and CDR2 (germline): MDHEN, SYDVKM.